This T cell receptor (beta chain) was retrieved from a study of liver allograft versus peripheral blood T cells. Study-wide background: T cell receptor repertoires in transplanted livers were compared with those in recipients' peripheral blood. Whole-study findings and limits: According to reports, the T cell receptor repertoires inside liver allografts differed from those in peripheral blood.

This CDR3 comprises 15 residues. Looked up from germline, CDR1 is MNHEY and CDR2 is SVGAGI. V lost 4 bases, J lost 4 bases, and 7 bases stayed unmatched. This clonotype was seen only a few times. Its antigen is not known. TCRdb re-analysed the reads in MiXCR, keeping a single row per CDR3 protein. The profile shows thousands of distinct CDR3 sequences, over 20% of them singletons. The chain carries TRBV6-5 and TRBJ2-7; 10 nucleotides agree with TRBD1. This TCR was sampled from a human patient who had a liver transplant. T cells may partly derive from the graft donor. CDR3 DNA: TGTGCCAGCAGTTTCTGGACAGGGGGTGATTACGAGCAGTACTTC. Its protein product is CASSFWTGGDYEQYF.